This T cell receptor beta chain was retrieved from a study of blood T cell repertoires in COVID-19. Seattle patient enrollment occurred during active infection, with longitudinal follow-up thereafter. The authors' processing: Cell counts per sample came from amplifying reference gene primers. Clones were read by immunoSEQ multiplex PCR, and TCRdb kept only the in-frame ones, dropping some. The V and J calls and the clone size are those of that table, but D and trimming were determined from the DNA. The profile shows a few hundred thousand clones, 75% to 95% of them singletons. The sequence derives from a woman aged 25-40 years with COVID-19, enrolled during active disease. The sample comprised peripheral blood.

CDR3 nucleotides: TGTGCCAGCAGCTTAGCGCAGAGGGTCTCTGGAAACACCATATATTTT. Encoded protein: CASSLAQRVSGNTIYF. V gene TRBV7-8 combines with J gene TRBJ1-3, with D unresolved. The CDR3 is 16 amino acids. Trimming shortened V by 0 bases and J by 0 bases, and 9 bases separated the two germline ends. CDR1 is SGHVS and CDR2 is FQNEAQ in the germline V gene.